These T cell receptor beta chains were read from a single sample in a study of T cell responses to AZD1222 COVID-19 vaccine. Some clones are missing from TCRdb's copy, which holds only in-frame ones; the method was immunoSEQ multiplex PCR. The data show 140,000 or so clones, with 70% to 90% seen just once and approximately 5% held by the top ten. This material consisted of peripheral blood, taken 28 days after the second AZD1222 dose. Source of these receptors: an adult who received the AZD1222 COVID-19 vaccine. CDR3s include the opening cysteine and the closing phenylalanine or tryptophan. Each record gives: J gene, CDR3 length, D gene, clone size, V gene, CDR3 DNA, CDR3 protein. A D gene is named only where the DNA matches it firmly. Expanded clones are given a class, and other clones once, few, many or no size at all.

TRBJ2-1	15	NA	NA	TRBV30	TGTGCCTGGAGGGGGGGGACAGTGACCTACAATGAGCAGTTCTTC	CAWRGGTVTYNEQFF
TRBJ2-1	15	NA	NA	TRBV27	TGTGCCAGCAGCTCCGTCGATTTCTCCTACAATGAGCAGTTCTTC	CASSSVDFSYNEQFF
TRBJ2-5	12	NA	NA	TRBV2	TGTGCCAGCAGCAAGGATAGTGAGACCCAGTACTTC	CASSKDSETQYF
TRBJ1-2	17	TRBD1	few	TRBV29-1	TGCAGCGCGGGTCAGGGACAGGGGGGGCCTTTTGACTATGGCTACACCTTC	CSAGQGQGGPFDYGYTF
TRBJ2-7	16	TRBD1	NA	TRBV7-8	TGTGCCAGCAGCCTTAAAGGGACAGGGGTTGACTACGAGCAGTACTTC	CASSLKGTGVDYEQYF
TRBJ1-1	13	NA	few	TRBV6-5	TGTGCCAGCAGTTACTCATTCGGGCAAGAAGCTTTCTTT	CASSYSFGQEAFF
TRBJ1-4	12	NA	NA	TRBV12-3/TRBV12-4	TGTGCCAGCAGTTTAAACAGGGAAAAACTGTTTTTT	CASSLNREKLFF
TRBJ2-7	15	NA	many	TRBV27	TGTGCCAGCAGTCCGGGACTGAGGCCCTCCTACGAGCAGTACTTC	CASSPGLRPSYEQYF
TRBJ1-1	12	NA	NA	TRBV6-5	TGTGCCAGCAGTCAGAGGGACCGCGAAGCTTTCTTT	CASSQRDREAFF
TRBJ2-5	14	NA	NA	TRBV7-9	TGTGCCAGCAGCCTTTGGGACATATTGGAGACCCAGTACTTC	CASSLWDILETQYF
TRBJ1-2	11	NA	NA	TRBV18	TGTGCCAGCTCCCTGGGGTATGGCTACACCTTC	CASSLGYGYTF